This T cell receptor (beta chain) originates from a study of OX40 agonist ivuxolimab in advanced cancers. Overall study context: From roughly 20 to 79 years was the age range, with a mean of around 56 years, and approximately 80% were male. Study-wide results and limits: Both CD4+ and CD8+ T cell populations in blood had undergone clonal expansion by week 6 at 0.1 to 3.0 mg/kg.

To note about this clone: Its specificity is not known.

The CDR3 consists of 15 residues. Looked up from germline, CDR1 is SEHNR and CDR2 is FQNEAQ (reference sequence). V lost 6 bases to trimming and J lost 1 base, with 16 bases between them. Generated by immunoSEQ multiplex PCR, the TCRdb table keeps only in-frame clones and is missing some. The repertoire consists of around 40,000 clones, with approximately 80% occurring once and the leading ten covering approximately 22%. The J gene is TRBJ2-7, the V gene TRBV7-9; TRBD2 is a possible D gene (6 bases). The sequencing used CD4+ or CD8+ T cells sorted from blood, collected in a trial of the OX40 agonist ivuxolimab. This receptor was obtained from an adult with an advanced solid tumor such as melanoma, head and neck, liver or kidney cancer. The CDR3 here is CASSPFPGGSYEQYF. For the CDR3, the DNA is TGTGCCAGCAGTCCCTTCCCTGGAGGGTCCTACGAGCAGTACTTC.